This T cell receptor (beta chain) is from a study of glioma-infiltrating T cells after dendritic cell vaccination. A single count supports this clone. Up to about 2 ug genomic DNA was used for TCRB CDR3 amplification. Using immunoSEQ multiplex PCR, the repertoire was profiled, and TCRdb retains in-frame clones only, with some absent. The sample consists of approximately 91,000 clones, over 75% of them appearing once. Stated time point: after dendritic cell vaccination, including at tumor progression/relapse. Trimming removed 6 bases from V and 7 bases from J, with 10 bases in between. Germline V CDR1 and CDR2: SGHVS, FQNEAQ. The CDR3 is 12 amino acids.

The rearrangement links TRBV7-8 to TRBJ2-1; D possibly corresponds to TRBD1 (7 bases). This clonotype was sampled from a human donor with glioblastoma. Sequencing used blood, obtained after dendritic cell vaccination. CDR3 nucleotide sequence: TGTGCCAGCAGTTCAGGGGGGAATGAGCAGTTCTTC. Translating it yields CASSSGGNEQFF.